The 10 T cell receptor beta chains below come from one sample, sequenced in a study of blood T cell repertoires in COVID-19. Sequencing was performed with immunoSEQ multiplex PCR; in TCRdb, only in-frame clones are kept and a portion is missing. In the table there are approximately 110,000 clones, around 83% of which are singletons. The sample taken for sequencing was peripheral blood. The receptors shown here come from a woman older than 75 with COVID-19, enrolled during active disease.

The rearrangement joins TRBV25-1 to TRBJ2-2, with 8 bases aligning to TRBD1. After removal of 5 bases from V and 5 bases from J, the junction contained 4 bases not matched to a gene. There are 14 residues in the CDR3. Germline CDR1 and CDR2: MGHDK and SYGVNS. This chain's CDR3 is CASSPRTGTGELFF. CDR3 nucleotides: TGTGCCAGCAGTCCCCGGACAGGGACCGGGGAGCTGTTTTTT.

The chain carries TRBV6-1 and TRBJ2-3; 10 bases agree with TRBD2. Germline CDR1 reads MNHNS; CDR2 reads SASEGT. This CDR3 has 19 amino acids. Losses at the gene ends were 4 bases for V and 0 bases for J; bases not matched to a gene: 13. The CDR3: CASSVRSLAGFVSTDTQYF. DNA of the CDR3: TGTGCCAGCAGTGTTCGTTCACTAGCGGGATTCGTTAGCACAGATACGCAGTATTTT.

The CDR3 nucleotides are TGTGCCGGCGGACAGGGGGCTGGCTACACCTTC. Translated: CAGGQGAGYTF. This sequence joins TRBV28 and TRBJ1-2, with 11 bases lining up with TRBD1. The V gene's germline CDR1 is MDHEN and CDR2 SYDVKM. V dropped 11 bases and J dropped 7; count of bases not matched to a gene: 3. This CDR3 has 11 amino acids.

The chain combines TRBV20-1 with TRBJ1-2; possibly TRBD1 for D (5 bases). In germline, CDR1 is DFQATT, CDR2 SNEGSKA (reference sequence). V was cut by 3 bases and J by 3 bases, with 17 bases left in between. CDR3 length: 15 amino acids. CDR3: CSASKVVRAHYGYTF. CDR3 in DNA: TGCAGTGCTAGTAAAGTGGTCAGGGCTCACTATGGCTACACCTTC.

The chain links TRBV6-4 to TRBJ2-1; 10 nucleotides line up with TRBD2. After removal of 0 bases from V and 8 bases from J, the junction contained 16 bases not matched to a gene. From germline, CDR1 is MRHNA and CDR2 SNTAGT. This CDR3 has 19 amino acids. CDR3 amino acids: CASSDSLYTSSGRWDEQFF. CDR3 nucleotides: TGTGCCAGCAGTGACTCACTCTATACGTCTAGCGGGAGATGGGATGAGCAGTTCTTC.

The chain combines TRBV7-2 with TRBJ2-1, with TRBD2 matching 11 bases. Trimming at V came to 5 bases and at J to 7 bases, leaving 7 bases not matched to a gene. The CDR3 covers 15 residues. Per the germline V gene, CDR1 is SGHTA and CDR2 is FQGNSA. The CDR3 region has the DNA TGTGCCAGCAGCCCCCCCGCTAGCGGGAGGAATGAGCAGTTCTTC. Amino acid sequence: CASSPPASGRNEQFF.

V and J are TRBV29-1 and TRBJ2-7; 8 bases map to TRBD2. The V and J ends lost 6 bases and 6 bases, in that order; junction bases with no gene match: 7. The CDR3 extends over 12 amino acids. Germline V CDR1 and CDR2: SQVTM, ANQGSEA. The CDR3 loop reads CSVGRGLVEQYF. The CDR3 region has the DNA TGCAGCGTAGGTAGGGGACTAGTCGAGCAGTACTTC.

This chain links TRBV5-1 with TRBJ2-2; 8 bases fit TRBD2. Looked up from germline, CDR1 is SGHRS and CDR2 is YFSETQ. V shed 4 bases and J 0 bases; nucleotides not matched to a gene: 11. This CDR3 has 18 residues. The chain's CDR3 is CASSRAGGGGANTGELFF. The CDR3 DNA reads TGCGCCAGCAGCCGGGCGGGGGGAGGAGGCGCGAACACCGGGGAGCTGTTTTTT. Using reference TRBV5-1 and TRBJ2-2 for the parts outside the CDR3, the full variable domain is KAGVTQTPRYLIKTRGQQVTLSCSPISGHRSVSWYQQTPGQGLQFLFEYFSETQRNKGNFPGRFSGRQFSNSRSEMNVSTLELGDSALYLCASSRAGGGGANTGELFFGEGSRLTVL.

This clone was seen a handful of times. This chain uses TRBV5-4 with TRBJ1-6, with D possibly TRBD1 on 5 matching bases. CDR1 SGHNT and CDR2 YYREEE come from the germline V gene (reference sequence). V lost 2 bases and J lost 5, with 11 bases in between. The CDR3 consists of 15 residues. The CDR3 sequence is CASSFGGGNNSPLHF. For the CDR3, the DNA is TGTGCCAGCAGCTTTGGGGGGGGAAATAATTCACCCCTCCACTTT. Supplemented by reference TRBV5-4 and TRBJ1-6, the full variable domain reads ETGVTQSPTHLIKTRGQQVTLRCSSQSGHNTVSWYQQALGQGPQFIFQYYREEENGRGNFPPRFSGLQFPNYSSELNVNALELDDSALYLCASSFGGGNNSPLHFGNGTRLTVT.

J is TRBJ2-7 and V is TRBV29-1, with 10 nucleotides matching TRBD2. Germline-derived CDR1 and CDR2 are SQVTM and ANQGSEA. The length of the CDR3 is 13 residues. Trimming cost V 4 bases and J 5 bases; bases outside gene matches: 5. The CDR3 spells CSVVSSGRDEQYF. For the CDR3, the DNA is TGCAGCGTTGTGTCTAGCGGGAGAGACGAGCAGTACTTC.